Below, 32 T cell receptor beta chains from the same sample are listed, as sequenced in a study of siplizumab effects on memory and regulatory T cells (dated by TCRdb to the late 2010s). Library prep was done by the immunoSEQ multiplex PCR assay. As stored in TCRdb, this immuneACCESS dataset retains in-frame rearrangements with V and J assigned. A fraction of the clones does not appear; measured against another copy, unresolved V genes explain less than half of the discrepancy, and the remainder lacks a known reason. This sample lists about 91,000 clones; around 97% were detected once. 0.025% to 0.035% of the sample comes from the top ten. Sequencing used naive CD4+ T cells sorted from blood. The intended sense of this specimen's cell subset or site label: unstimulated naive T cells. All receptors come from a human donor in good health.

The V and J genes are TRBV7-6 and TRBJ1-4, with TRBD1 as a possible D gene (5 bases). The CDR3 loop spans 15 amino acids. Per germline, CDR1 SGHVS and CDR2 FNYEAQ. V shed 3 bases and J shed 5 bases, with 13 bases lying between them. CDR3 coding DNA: TGTGCCAGCAGCTTTGGCTCAGGGTTAAATGAAAAACTGTTTTTT. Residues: CASSFGSGLNEKLFF.

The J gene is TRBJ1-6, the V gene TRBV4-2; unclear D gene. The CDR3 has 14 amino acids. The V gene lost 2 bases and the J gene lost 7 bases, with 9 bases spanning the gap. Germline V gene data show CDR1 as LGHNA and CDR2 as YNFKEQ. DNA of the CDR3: TGTGCCAGCAGCCAAAGAGTCGGAAATTCACCCCTCCACTTT. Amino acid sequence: CASSQRVGNSPLHF.

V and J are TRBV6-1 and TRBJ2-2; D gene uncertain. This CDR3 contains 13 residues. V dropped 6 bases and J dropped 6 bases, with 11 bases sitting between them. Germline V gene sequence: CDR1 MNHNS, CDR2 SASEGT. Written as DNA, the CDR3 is TGTGCCAGCAGGATTTGGACCGCCGGGGAGCTGTTTTTT. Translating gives CASRIWTAGELFF.

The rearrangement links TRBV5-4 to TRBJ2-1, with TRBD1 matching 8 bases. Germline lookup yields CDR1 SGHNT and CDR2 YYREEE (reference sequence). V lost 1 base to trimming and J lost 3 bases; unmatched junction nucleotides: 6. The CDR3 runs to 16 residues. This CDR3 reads CASSLRFGQGYNEQFF. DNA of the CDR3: TGTGCCAGCAGCTTGCGTTTTGGACAGGGCTACAATGAGCAGTTCTTC.

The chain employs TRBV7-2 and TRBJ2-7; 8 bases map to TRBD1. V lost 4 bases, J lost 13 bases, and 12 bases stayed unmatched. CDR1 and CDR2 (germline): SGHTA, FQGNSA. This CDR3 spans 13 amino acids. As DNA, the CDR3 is TGTGCCAGCAGCTCTTACGTGACAGGGGACAACTACTTC. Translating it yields CASSSYVTGDNYF.

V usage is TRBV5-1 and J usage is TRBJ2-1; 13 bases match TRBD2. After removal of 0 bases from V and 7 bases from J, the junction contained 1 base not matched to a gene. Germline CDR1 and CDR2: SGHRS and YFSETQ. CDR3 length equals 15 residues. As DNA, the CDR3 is TGCGCCAGCAGCTTGGGGGGACTAGCGGGGAATGAGCAGTTCTTC. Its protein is CASSLGGLAGNEQFF. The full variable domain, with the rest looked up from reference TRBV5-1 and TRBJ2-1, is KAGVTQTPRYLIKTRGQQVTLSCSPISGHRSVSWYQQTPGQGLQFLFEYFSETQRNKGNFPGRFSGRQFSNSRSEMNVSTLELGDSALYLCASSLGGLAGNEQFFGPGTRLTVL.

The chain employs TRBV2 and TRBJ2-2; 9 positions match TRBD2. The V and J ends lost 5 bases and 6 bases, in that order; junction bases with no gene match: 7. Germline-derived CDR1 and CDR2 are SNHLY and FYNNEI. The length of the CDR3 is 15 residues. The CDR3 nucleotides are TGTGCCAGCAGTCTAGCGGGATTGGGAGCCGGGGAGCTGTTTTTT. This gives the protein CASSLAGLGAGELFF.

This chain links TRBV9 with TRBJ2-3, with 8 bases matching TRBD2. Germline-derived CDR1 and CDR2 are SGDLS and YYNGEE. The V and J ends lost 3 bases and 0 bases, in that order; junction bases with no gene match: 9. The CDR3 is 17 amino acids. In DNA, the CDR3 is TGTGCCAGCAGCGAACCCCGGGGGGGCTCTAGCACAGATACGCAGTATTTT. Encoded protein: CASSEPRGGSSTDTQYF.

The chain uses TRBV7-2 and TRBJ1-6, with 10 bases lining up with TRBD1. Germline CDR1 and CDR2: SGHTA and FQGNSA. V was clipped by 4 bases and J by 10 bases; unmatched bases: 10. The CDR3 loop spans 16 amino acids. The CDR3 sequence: CASSSKYGQGGSPLHF. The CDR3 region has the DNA TGTGCCAGCAGCTCAAAATACGGACAGGGGGGCTCACCCCTCCACTTT.

The CDR3 coding sequence is TGTGCCGGGACGCTCGGGACAGGGATTAACTATGGCTACACCTTC. It specifies CAGTLGTGINYGYTF. The chain employs TRBV30 and TRBJ1-2, with TRBD1 matching over 9 bases. CDR3 length equals 15 residues. Germline V gene data show CDR1 as GTSNPN and CDR2 as SVGIG (reference sequence). The V and J ends lost 8 bases and 1 base, in that order; junction bases with no gene match: 11.

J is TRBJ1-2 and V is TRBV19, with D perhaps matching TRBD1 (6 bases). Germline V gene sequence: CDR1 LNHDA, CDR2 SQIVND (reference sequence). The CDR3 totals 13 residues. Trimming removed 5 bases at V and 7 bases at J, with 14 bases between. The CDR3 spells CASSSQGILGYTF. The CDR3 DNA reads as TGTGCCAGTAGTTCGCAGGGGATCCTTGGCTACACCTTC.

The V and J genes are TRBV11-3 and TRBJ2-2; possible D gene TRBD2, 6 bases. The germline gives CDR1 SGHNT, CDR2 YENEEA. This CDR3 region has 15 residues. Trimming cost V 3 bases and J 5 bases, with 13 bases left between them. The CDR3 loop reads CASSFRGSGTGELFF. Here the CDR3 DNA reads TGTGCCAGCAGCTTTCGGGGGTCTGGGACCGGGGAGCTGTTTTTT. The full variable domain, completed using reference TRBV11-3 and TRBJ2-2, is EAGVVQSPRYKIIEKKQPVAFWCNPISGHNTLYWYLQNLGQGPELLIRYENEEAVDDSQLPKDRFSAERLKGVDSTLKIQPAELGDSAVYLCASSFRGSGTGELFFGEGSRLTVL.

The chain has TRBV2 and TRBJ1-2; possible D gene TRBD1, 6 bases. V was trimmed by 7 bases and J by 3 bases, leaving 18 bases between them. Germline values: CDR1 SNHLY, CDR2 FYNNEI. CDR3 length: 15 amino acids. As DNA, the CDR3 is TGTGCCAGCATCTCCTACAACAGGGCCCACTATGGCTACACCTTC. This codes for CASISYNRAHYGYTF.

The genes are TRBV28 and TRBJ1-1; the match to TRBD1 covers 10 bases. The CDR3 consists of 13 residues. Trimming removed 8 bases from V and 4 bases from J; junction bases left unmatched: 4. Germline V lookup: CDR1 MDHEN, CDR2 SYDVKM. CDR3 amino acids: CASRGQGITEAFF. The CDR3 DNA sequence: TGTGCCAGCCGGGGACAGGGGATCACTGAAGCTTTCTTT.

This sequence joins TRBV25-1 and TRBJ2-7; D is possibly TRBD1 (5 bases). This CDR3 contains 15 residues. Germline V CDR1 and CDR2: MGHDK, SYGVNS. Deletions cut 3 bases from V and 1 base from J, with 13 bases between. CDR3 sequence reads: CASSEPNDRSYEQYF. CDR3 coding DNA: TGTGCCAGCAGTGAGCCTAATGACAGATCCTACGAGCAGTACTTC.

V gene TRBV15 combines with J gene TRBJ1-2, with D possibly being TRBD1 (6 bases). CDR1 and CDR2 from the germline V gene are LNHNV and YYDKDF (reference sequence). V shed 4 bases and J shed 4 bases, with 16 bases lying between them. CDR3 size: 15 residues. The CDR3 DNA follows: TGTGCCACCAGCAACTCGACAGGATACATCTATGGCTACACCTTC. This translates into CATSNSTGYIYGYTF.

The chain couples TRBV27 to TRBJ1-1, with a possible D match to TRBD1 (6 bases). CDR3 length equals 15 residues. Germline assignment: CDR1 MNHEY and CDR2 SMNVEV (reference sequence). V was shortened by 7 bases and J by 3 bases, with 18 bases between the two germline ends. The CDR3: CASKSVSPGDTEAFF. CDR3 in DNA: TGTGCCAGCAAATCGGTATCCCCAGGGGACACTGAAGCTTTCTTT.

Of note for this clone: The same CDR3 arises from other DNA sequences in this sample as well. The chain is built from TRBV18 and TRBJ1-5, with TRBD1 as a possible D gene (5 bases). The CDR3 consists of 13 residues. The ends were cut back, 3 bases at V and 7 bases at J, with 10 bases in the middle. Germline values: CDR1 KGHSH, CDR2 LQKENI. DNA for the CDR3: TGTGCCAGCTCACCTCAGGGAAACCAGCCCCAGCATTTT. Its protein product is CASSPQGNQPQHF.

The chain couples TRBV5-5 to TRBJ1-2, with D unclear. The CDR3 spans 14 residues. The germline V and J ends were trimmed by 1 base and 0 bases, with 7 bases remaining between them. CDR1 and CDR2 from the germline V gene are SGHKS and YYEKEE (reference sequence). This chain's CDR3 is CASSLNRANYGYTF. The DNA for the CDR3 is TGTGCCAGCAGCTTGAACAGAGCTAACTATGGCTACACCTTC. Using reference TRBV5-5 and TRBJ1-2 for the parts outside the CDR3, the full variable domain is DAGVTQSPTHLIKTRGQQVTLRCSPISGHKSVSWYQQVLGQGPQFIFQYYEKEERGRGNFPDRFSARQFPNYSSELNVNALLLGDSALYLCASSLNRANYGYTFGSGTRLTVV.

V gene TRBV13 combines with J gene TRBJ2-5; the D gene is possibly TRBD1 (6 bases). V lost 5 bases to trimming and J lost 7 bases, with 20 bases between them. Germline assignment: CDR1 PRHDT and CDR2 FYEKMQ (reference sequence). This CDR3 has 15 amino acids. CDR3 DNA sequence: TGTGCCAGCAGCGTAAGGGGGTCCCCGCTGGGGACCCAGTACTTC. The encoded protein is CASSVRGSPLGTQYF.

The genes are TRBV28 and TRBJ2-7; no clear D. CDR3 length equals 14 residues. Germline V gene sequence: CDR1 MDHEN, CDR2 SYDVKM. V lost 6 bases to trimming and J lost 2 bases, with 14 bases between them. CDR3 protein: CASRTPRDAYEQYF. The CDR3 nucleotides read TGTGCCAGCAGAACCCCCAGAGATGCCTACGAGCAGTACTTC.

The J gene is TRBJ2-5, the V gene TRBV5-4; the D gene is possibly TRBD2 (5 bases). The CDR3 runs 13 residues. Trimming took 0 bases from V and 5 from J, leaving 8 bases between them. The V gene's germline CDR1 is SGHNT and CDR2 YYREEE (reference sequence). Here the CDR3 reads CASSLVPSETQYF. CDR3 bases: TGTGCCAGCAGCTTGGTTCCTAGCGAGACCCAGTACTTC.

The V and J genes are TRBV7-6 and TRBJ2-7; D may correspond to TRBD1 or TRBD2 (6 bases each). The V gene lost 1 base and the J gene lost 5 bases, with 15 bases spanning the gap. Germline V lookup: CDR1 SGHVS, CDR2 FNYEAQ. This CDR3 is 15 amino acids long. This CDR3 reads CASSLGGAQRDEQYF. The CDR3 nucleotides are TGTGCCAGCAGCTTAGGGGGGGCCCAGAGGGACGAGCAGTACTTC.

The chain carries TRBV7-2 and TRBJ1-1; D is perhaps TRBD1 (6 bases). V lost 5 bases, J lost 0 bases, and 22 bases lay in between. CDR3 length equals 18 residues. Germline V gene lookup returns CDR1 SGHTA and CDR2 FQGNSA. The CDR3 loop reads CASSDTERLGALNTEAFF. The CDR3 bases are TGTGCCAGCAGCGATACTGAGAGGTTGGGGGCTTTGAACACTGAAGCTTTCTTT.

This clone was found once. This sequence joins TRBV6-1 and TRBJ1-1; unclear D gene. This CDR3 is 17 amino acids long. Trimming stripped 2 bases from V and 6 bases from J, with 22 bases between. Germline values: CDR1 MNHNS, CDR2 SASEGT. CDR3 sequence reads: CASSEHPGRLERAEAFF. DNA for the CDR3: TGTGCCAGCAGTGAACATCCTGGCAGGCTCGAACGTGCTGAAGCTTTCTTT.

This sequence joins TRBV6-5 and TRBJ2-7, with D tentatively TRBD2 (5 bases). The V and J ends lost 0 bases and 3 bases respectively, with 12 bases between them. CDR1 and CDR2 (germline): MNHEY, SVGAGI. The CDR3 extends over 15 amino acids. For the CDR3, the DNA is TGTGCCAGCAGTTACTCGACGAATGGAGGCTACGAGCAGTACTTC. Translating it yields CASSYSTNGGYEQYF.

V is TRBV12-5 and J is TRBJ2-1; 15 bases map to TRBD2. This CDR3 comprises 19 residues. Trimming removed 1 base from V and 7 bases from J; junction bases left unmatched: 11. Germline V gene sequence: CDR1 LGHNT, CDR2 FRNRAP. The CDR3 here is CASGLALGTSGGMLNEQFF. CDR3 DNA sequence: TGTGCTAGTGGTTTGGCCTTAGGGACTAGCGGGGGGATGCTTAATGAGCAGTTCTTC. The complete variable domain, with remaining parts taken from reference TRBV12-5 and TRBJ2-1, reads DARVTQTPRHKVTEMGQEVTMRCQPILGHNTVFWYRQTMMQGLELLAYFRNRAPLDDSGMPKDRFSAEMPDATLATLKIQPSEPRDSAVYFCASGLALGTSGGMLNEQFFGPGTRLTVL.

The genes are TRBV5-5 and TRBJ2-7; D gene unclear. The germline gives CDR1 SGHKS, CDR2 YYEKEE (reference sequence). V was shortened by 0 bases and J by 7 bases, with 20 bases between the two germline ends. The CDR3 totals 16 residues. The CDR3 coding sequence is TGTGCCAGCAGCTTGGTAGGCAGTACCTTTTCGTGGGAGCAGTACTTC. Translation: CASSLVGSTFSWEQYF.

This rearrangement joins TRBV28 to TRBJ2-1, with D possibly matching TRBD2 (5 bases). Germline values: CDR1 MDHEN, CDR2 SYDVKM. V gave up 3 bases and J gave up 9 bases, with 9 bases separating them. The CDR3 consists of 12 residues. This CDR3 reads CASSLGEFEQFF. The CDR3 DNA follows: TGTGCCAGCAGTTTGGGAGAATTTGAGCAGTTCTTC. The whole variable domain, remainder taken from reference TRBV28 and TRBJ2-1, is DVKVTQSSRYLVKRTGEKVFLECVQDMDHENMFWYRQDPGLGLRLIYFSYDVKMKEKGDIPEGYSVSREKKERFSLILESASTNQTSMYLCASSLGEFEQFFGPGTRLTVL.

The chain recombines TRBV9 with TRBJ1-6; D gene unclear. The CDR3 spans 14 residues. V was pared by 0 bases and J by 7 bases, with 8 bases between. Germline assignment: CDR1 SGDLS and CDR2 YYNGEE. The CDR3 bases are TGTGCCAGCAGCGTAGGGCCCGAGAATTCACCCCTCCACTTT. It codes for CASSVGPENSPLHF.

The CDR3 here is CASSTVARGYTF. The CDR3 region has the DNA TGTGCCAGCTCCACAGTGGCCAGGGGCTACACCTTC. V gene TRBV19 combines with J gene TRBJ1-2, with D uncertain. The germline V and J ends were trimmed by 9 bases and 8 bases, with 16 bases remaining between them. The CDR3 contains 12 residues. Looked up from germline, CDR1 is LNHDA and CDR2 is SQIVND (reference sequence).

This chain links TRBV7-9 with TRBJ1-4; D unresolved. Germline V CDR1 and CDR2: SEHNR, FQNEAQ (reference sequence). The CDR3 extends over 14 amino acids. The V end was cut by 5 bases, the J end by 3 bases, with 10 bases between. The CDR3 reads CASSPRGANEKLFF. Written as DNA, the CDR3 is TGTGCCAGCAGCCCACGGGGAGCTAATGAAAAACTGTTTTTT.